What follows describes a single TCR beta chain. This CDR3 has 14 amino acids. Germline V gene data show CDR1 as SGHTA and CDR2 as FQGNSA. V lost 6 bases, J lost 2 bases, and 10 bases lay in between. As processed by the authors: The authors estimated nucleated cell counts from reference gene primer amplification. TCRdb keeps only in-frame clones here, not all; method: immunoSEQ multiplex PCR. V and J calls and clone size are copied from that table; D and trimming were computed from the DNA. The sample has 150,000 to 200,000 clones; around 85% are singletons. This specimen belongs to a study of blood T cell repertoires in COVID-19. At the level of the study: In each case, the material was cDNA or gDNA derived from T cells, B-cell-depleted T cells, or PBMCs.

The chain recombines TRBV7-2 with TRBJ2-2; D uncertain. The material sequenced was peripheral blood. This clonotype originated in a human donor with active or convalescent COVID-19. The donor label of this sample is uncertain. DNA for the CDR3: TGTGCCAGCAGTCTAATCGTTAACACCGGGGAGCTGTTTTTT. Translating it yields CASSLIVNTGELFF.